This passage covers 32 T cell receptor beta chains from one sample sequenced in a study of human T cells and chemical hapten exposure. As to time point: patch test 1, 2 weeks after DPC sensitization. Treatment defined: therapeutic diphenylcyclopropenone sensitization with weekly scalp DPC. TCRdb passed the RACE reads through MiXCR, listing each CDR3 protein once. The sample lists approximately 110,000 distinct CDR3 sequences; roughly 11% were seen once. Specimen: whole blood, collected in connection with sensitization to the hapten diphenylcyclopropenone (DPC). The receptors derive from a woman aged 35 to 49 with alopecia areata. Some clones in this sample may be carry-over from other donors' samples.

The count of this clonotype is one. The CDR3 protein is CASTYGSGNLPDTQYF. CDR3 bases: TGTGCCAGCACCTACGGGTCCGGGAACTTACCAGATACGCAGTATTTT. The chain employs TRBV6-2 or TRBV6-3 and TRBJ2-3, with a weak D call TRBD2 (5 bases). V dropped 7 bases and J dropped 4 bases, with 21 bases sitting between them. Germline CDR1 reads MNHEY; CDR2 reads SVGEGT. The CDR3 runs 16 residues.

The V gene is TRBV7-9, the J gene TRBJ2-1; possibly TRBD2 for D (6 bases). Trimming stripped 5 bases from V and 3 bases from J, with 20 bases between. The germline CDR1 and CDR2 sequences are SEHNR and FQNEAQ (reference sequence). The CDR3 sequence is 17 residues long. The CDR3 here is CASSPGSAGRVYNEQFF. CDR3 bases: TGTGCCAGCAGCCCGGGATCTGCGGGAAGGGTCTACAATGAGCAGTTCTTC.

J is TRBJ2-5 and V is TRBV14; TRBD2 matches at 9 bases. This CDR3 has 14 amino acids. V lost 4 bases, J lost 5 bases, and 5 bases stayed unmatched. CDR1 is SGHDN, CDR2 FVKESK, per germline. The CDR3 is CASSRSGGGETQYF. The DNA for the CDR3 is TGTGCCAGCAGCCGTAGCGGGGGAGGGGAGACCCAGTACTTC. The full variable domain, with the rest looked up from reference TRBV14 and TRBJ2-5, is EAGVTQFPSHSVIEKGQTVTLRCDPISGHDNLYWYRRVMGKEIKFLLHFVKESKQDESGMPNNRFLAERTGGTYSTLKVQPAELEDSGVYFCASSRSGGGETQYFGPGTRLLVL.

This clonotype was seen at least ten times. The chain is built from TRBV6-4 and TRBJ2-2; D call uncertain. This CDR3 region has 14 residues. With 6 bases removed from V and 4 bases from J, the gap between germline ends came to 12 bases. Germline-derived CDR1 and CDR2 are MRHNA and SNTAGT. The CDR3 bases are TGTGCCAGCAGAAGAACCGTAAGCACCGGGGAGCTGTTTTTT. It translates to CASRRTVSTGELFF.

This clonotype was seen many times. The chain carries TRBV6-5 and TRBJ1-1, with TRBD1 as a possible D gene (5 bases). Deletions cut 0 bases from V and 1 base from J, with 6 bases between. Germline V gene data show CDR1 as MNHEY and CDR2 as SVGAGI. The CDR3 runs 14 residues. CDR3 nucleotides: TGTGCCAGCAGTTACTCTACAGGGAACACTGAAGCTTTCTTT. This encodes CASSYSTGNTEAFF.

J is TRBJ1-2 and V is TRBV7-9; no firm D call. The CDR3 runs to 13 residues. Germline V gives CDR1 SEHNR, CDR2 FQNEAQ (reference sequence). Between the trimmed V and J ends, which lost 3 bases and 6 bases, there was a span of 11 bases. The CDR3 spells CASSFGAENGYTF. Here the CDR3 DNA reads TGTGCCAGCAGCTTTGGAGCAGAGAATGGCTACACCTTC.

This clonotype was detected a few times. The chain recombines TRBV4-2 with TRBJ1-5, with a possible D match to TRBD1 (5 bases). The CDR3 runs 18 residues. The germline CDR1 and CDR2 sequences are LGHNA and YNFKEQ. Trimming cost V 1 base and J 0 bases, with 16 bases left between them. As DNA, the CDR3 is TGTGCCAGCAGCCAAGGGACCAGGGCCCTTGATAGCAATCAGCCCCAGCATTTT. Its protein product is CASSQGTRALDSNQPQHF.

The genes are TRBV28 and TRBJ2-5; D is undetermined. The CDR3 is 12 residues long. Germline CDR1 is MDHEN and CDR2 is SYDVKM. Trimming shortened V by 6 bases and J by 2 bases, and 7 bases separated the two germline ends. The CDR3 region has the DNA TGTGCCAGCAGGCTACGACAAGAGACCCAGTACTTC. Translating it yields CASRLRQETQYF.

This clonotype appeared a few times. The V gene is TRBV11-2, the J gene TRBJ2-7; 9 positions agree with TRBD1. CDR1 and CDR2 (germline): SGHAT, FQNNGV. The CDR3 has 14 residues. V dropped 5 bases and J dropped 7; count of bases not matched to a gene: 9. CDR3 sequence reads: CASSLGQGLREQYF. Here the CDR3 DNA reads TGTGCCAGCAGCCTGGGACAGGGCCTACGAGAGCAGTACTTC.

This rearrangement joins TRBV7-2 to TRBJ2-3; tentatively, D is TRBD2 (6 bases). Germline loops: CDR1 SGHTA, CDR2 FQGNSA. The V and J ends lost 1 base and 3 bases respectively, with 17 bases between them. The CDR3 length is 17 residues. In DNA, the CDR3 is TGTGCCAGCAGCTTAGACGTTTGGCGGGGTACGACAGATACGCAGTATTTT. It encodes CASSLDVWRGTTDTQYF. Full variable domain (rest looked up from reference TRBV7-2 and TRBJ2-3): GAGVSQSPSNKVTEKGKDVELRCDPISGHTALYWYRQSLGQGLEFLIYFQGNSAPDKSGLPSDRFSAERTGGSVSTLTIQRTQQEDSAVYLCASSLDVWRGTTDTQYFGPGTRLTVL.

This clonotype was picked up a small number of times. The chain is built from TRBV9 and TRBJ2-2; no clear D. Germline CDR1 is SGDLS and CDR2 is YYNGEE. V shed 0 bases and J shed 6 bases, with 6 bases lying between them. The CDR3 has 13 amino acids. CDR3 DNA: TGTGCCAGCAGCGTAGAACCCTCCGGGGAGCTGTTTTTT. Protein product: CASSVEPSGELFF.

This clonotype has a count of ten or more. J is TRBJ2-3 and V is TRBV29-1, with a possible D match to TRBD1 (6 bases). Trimming cost V 1 base and J 8 bases, with 13 bases left between them. Per the germline V gene, CDR1 is SQVTM and CDR2 is ANQGSEA. The CDR3 runs to 13 residues. The CDR3 sequence: CSVEVGGQRTQYF. Here the CDR3 DNA reads TGCAGCGTTGAAGTTGGGGGACAACGTACGCAGTATTTT.

There are a few counts of this clonotype. The V call is TRBV27, the J call TRBJ2-7; 7 positions agree with TRBD1. The CDR3 sequence is 16 residues long. V lost 5 bases to trimming and J lost 0 bases; unmatched junction nucleotides: 10. Germline V gene data show CDR1 as MNHEY and CDR2 as SMNVEV (reference sequence). CDR3 coding DNA: TGTGCCAGCAGTCGACACGCCGGGACAGCCTCCTACGAGCAGTACTTC. Protein product: CASSRHAGTASYEQYF.

The CDR3 coding sequence is TGTGCCAGCAGTGAACGCAGGACGGAGAATCAGCCCCAGCATTTT. It is translated as CASSERRTENQPQHF. The V gene is TRBV2, the J gene TRBJ1-5; D is unclear. Trimming pared 2 bases from V and 4 bases from J, leaving 12 bases between. This CDR3 spans 15 amino acids. In germline, CDR1 is SNHLY, CDR2 FYNNEI. Based on the CDR3 plus reference TRBV2 and TRBJ1-5, the full variable domain is EPEVTQTPSHQVTQMGQEVILRCVPISNHLYFYWYRQILGQKVEFLVSFYNNEISEKSEIFDDQFSVERPDGSNFTLKIRSTKLEDSAMYFCASSERRTENQPQHFGDGTRLSIL.

This clonotype was detected a few times. The chain joins TRBV9 to TRBJ1-3; the D gene is possibly TRBD1 (6 bases). Trimming removed 0 bases at V and 4 bases at J, with 14 bases between. Germline V gene lookup returns CDR1 SGDLS and CDR2 YYNGEE. The CDR3 has 16 amino acids. Here the CDR3 DNA reads TGTGCCAGCAGCGTAGAGTCCAGGGGCGCCGGAAACACCATATATTTT. This sequence encodes CASSVESRGAGNTIYF. Supplemented by reference TRBV9 and TRBJ1-3, the full variable domain reads DSGVTQTPKHLITATGQRVTLRCSPRSGDLSVYWYQQSLDQGLQFLIQYYNGEERAKGNILERFSAQQFPDLHSELNLSSLELGDSALYFCASSVESRGAGNTIYFGEGSWLTVV.

This clonotype has just a few counts. The chain combines TRBV12-3 or TRBV12-4 with TRBJ2-7; TRBD2 agrees at 8 bases. The junction had 6 bases not matched to a gene; V was cut back by 7 bases and J by 1 base. The CDR3 contains 14 residues. CDR3 amino acids: CASTSSGGSYEQYF. In DNA, the CDR3 is TGTGCCAGCACCTCTTCGGGAGGGTCCTACGAGCAGTACTTC.

This clonotype was detected only a few times. V gene TRBV27 combines with J gene TRBJ2-3; D is unclear. Deletions cut 0 bases from V and 2 bases from J, with 6 bases between. The CDR3 length is 14 residues. Germline CDR1 is MNHEY and CDR2 is SMNVEV (reference sequence). The CDR3 is CASSLSLPTDTQYF. The CDR3 region has the DNA TGTGCCAGCAGTTTATCCCTTCCCACAGATACGCAGTATTTT.

This clonotype was seen repeatedly, ten times or more. This chain uses TRBV3-1 with TRBJ2-3; perhaps TRBD2 as D (7 bases). The CDR3 consists of 14 residues. Germline V gives CDR1 LGHDT, CDR2 YNNKEL (reference sequence). The V gene lost 3 bases and the J gene lost 2 bases, with 9 bases spanning the gap. CDR3: CASSHGGPTDTQYF. The CDR3, as DNA: TGTGCCAGCAGCCACGGGGGGCCCACAGATACGCAGTATTTT.

The rearrangement uses TRBV11-2 and TRBJ2-3; TRBD2 aligns across 16 bases. This CDR3 spans 18 amino acids. The V and J ends lost 5 bases and 0 bases, in that order; junction bases with no gene match: 5. The germline gives CDR1 SGHAT, CDR2 FQNNGV. In DNA form, the CDR3 reads TGTGCCAGCAGCCCCCCGGGACTAGCGGGGGGGAGCACAGATACGCAGTATTTT. Translation gives CASSPPGLAGGSTDTQYF.

This clonotype was recorded many times. The chain uses TRBV29-1 and TRBJ1-1; possibly TRBD1 for D (6 bases). Per germline, CDR1 SQVTM and CDR2 ANQGSEA. V lost 3 bases, J lost 4 bases, and 9 bases lay in between. The CDR3 covers 12 residues. As DNA, the CDR3 is TGCAGCGTTGAGCGAGGGGGCACTGAAGCTTTCTTT. Translating it yields CSVERGGTEAFF.

Only a few counts were recorded for this clonotype. The chain uses TRBV29-1 and TRBJ2-1; D not resolved. Germline lookup yields CDR1 SQVTM and CDR2 ANQGSEA. With 1 base removed from V and 6 bases from J, the gap between germline ends came to 7 bases. The CDR3 totals 12 residues. Here the CDR3 reads CSVEALRNEQFF. CDR3 in DNA: TGCAGCGTTGAAGCGCTTCGCAATGAGCAGTTCTTC.

This clonotype has more than one count but fewer than ten. The chain joins TRBV5-5 to TRBJ2-3, with 12 bases identical to TRBD2. The V segment lost 0 bases and the J segment 3 bases; nucleotides outside the gene matches: 2. The CDR3 sequence is 16 residues long. The germline V gene encodes CDR1 SGHKS and CDR2 YYEKEE (reference sequence). This CDR3 reads CASSLGLAGETDTQYF. The CDR3 bases are TGTGCCAGCAGCTTGGGACTAGCGGGGGAGACAGATACGCAGTATTTT. The complete variable domain, with remaining parts taken from reference TRBV5-5 and TRBJ2-3, reads DAGVTQSPTHLIKTRGQQVTLRCSPISGHKSVSWYQQVLGQGPQFIFQYYEKEERGRGNFPDRFSARQFPNYSSELNVNALLLGDSALYLCASSLGLAGETDTQYFGPGTRLTVL.

Many counts were recorded for this clonotype. V and J are TRBV7-2 and TRBJ1-1; D gene unclear. The CDR3 contains 15 residues. V was trimmed by 2 bases and J by 0 bases, leaving 10 bases between them. The germline V gene encodes CDR1 SGHTA and CDR2 FQGNSA. DNA of the CDR3: TGTGCCAGCAGCTTACTCGCGGGCTTGAACACTGAAGCTTTCTTT. Its protein is CASSLLAGLNTEAFF.

This clonotype was counted between two and nine times. This rearrangement joins TRBV4-3 to TRBJ2-3, with TRBD2 identical over 9 bases. This CDR3 comprises 17 residues. The V gene end was trimmed by 0 bases and the J gene end by 4 bases; junction bases not matched to a gene: 8. CDR1 and CDR2 (germline): LGHNA, YSLEER. CDR3 amino acids: CASSQDLPSGMADTQYF. The CDR3 DNA reads as TGCGCCAGCAGCCAAGATCTTCCTAGCGGGATGGCAGATACGCAGTATTTT.

In its sample, this clonotype was seen many times. This chain uses TRBV6-2 or TRBV6-3 with TRBJ2-5; D unresolved. The V end was cut by 4 bases, the J end by 1 base, with 7 bases between. CDR3 length: 13 amino acids. Germline V gives CDR1 MNHEY, CDR2 SVGEGT. This chain's CDR3 is CASSSSPQETQYF. CDR3 in DNA: TGTGCCAGCAGTTCCTCCCCCCAAGAGACCCAGTACTTC.

This chain joins TRBV9 and TRBJ1-2, with D possibly being TRBD1 (6 bases). The CDR3 extends over 14 amino acids. Looked up from germline, CDR1 is SGDLS and CDR2 is YYNGEE. Trimming removed 0 bases from V and 8 bases from J, with 14 bases in between. CDR3 region: CASSVGGAPGGYTF. The DNA for the CDR3 is TGTGCCAGCAGCGTAGGGGGGGCGCCGGGAGGCTACACCTTC.

The gene calls are TRBV20-1 and TRBJ2-5; 10 bases map to TRBD2. The CDR3 extends over 18 amino acids. V dropped 5 bases and J dropped 7; count of bases not matched to a gene: 22. The germline CDR1 and CDR2 sequences are DFQATT and SNEGSKA (reference sequence). The CDR3, as DNA: TGCAGTGCTGGCCGGGAGATGAGCGGGGGGGTCCGCACGAGGACCCAGTACTTC. It codes for CSAGREMSGGVRTRTQYF.

This clonotype has ten or more counts. This sequence joins TRBV7-9 and TRBJ2-7, with 7 nucleotides matching TRBD2. From germline, CDR1 is SEHNR and CDR2 FQNEAQ (reference sequence). The CDR3 has 12 amino acids. The J segment lost 5 bases and the V segment lost 5 bases, leaving 3 bases of the junction unmatched. The CDR3 sequence is CASSLSGDEQYF. For the CDR3, the DNA is TGTGCCAGCAGCCTCAGCGGGGACGAGCAGTACTTC.

This clonotype turned up a few times. The chain recombines TRBV4-2 with TRBJ2-3; TRBD2 is a possible D gene (6 bases). The CDR3 totals 18 residues. With 0 bases removed from V and 1 base from J, the gap between germline ends came to 17 bases. Germline lookup yields CDR1 LGHNA and CDR2 YNFKEQ. The CDR3 is CASSQEPHRGTRTDTQYF. The CDR3 DNA reads TGTGCCAGCAGCCAAGAGCCCCATCGCGGGACCCGCACAGATACGCAGTATTTT.

This clonotype occurred many times. V is TRBV7-2 and J is TRBJ2-1, with D maybe TRBD1 (5 bases). CDR3 length equals 12 residues. Trimming took off 5 bases at V and 10 bases at J, with 12 bases between the two ends. Germline V gives CDR1 SGHTA, CDR2 FQGNSA. This CDR3 is CASSPRVGEQFF. The CDR3 nucleotides are TGTGCCAGCAGCCCCAGGGTGGGGGAGCAGTTCTTC.

This clonotype was recorded at least ten times. V gene TRBV7-9 combines with J gene TRBJ2-1; D might be TRBD1 or TRBD2, each matching 6 bases. Germline V gene lookup returns CDR1 SEHNR and CDR2 FQNEAQ (reference sequence). The V and J ends lost 8 bases and 3 bases respectively, with 20 bases between them. This CDR3 is 16 amino acids long. CDR3 loop: CASASSGGRRYNEQFF. DNA of the CDR3: TGTGCCAGCGCATCCAGTGGGGGGCGCCGCTACAATGAGCAGTTCTTC.

This clonotype appeared a few times. The V and J genes are TRBV29-1 and TRBJ1-5; D uncertain. Between the trimmed V and J ends, which lost 4 bases and 1 base, there was a span of 14 bases. The CDR3 has 15 amino acids. Germline CDR1 and CDR2: SQVTM and ANQGSEA. CDR3 protein: CSVAENNLSNQPQHF. As DNA, the CDR3 is TGCAGCGTTGCTGAAAACAATCTGAGCAATCAGCCCCAGCATTTT.